This paragraph covers one T cell receptor beta chain sequence. The CDR3 covers 15 residues. V gave up 0 bases and J gave up 5 bases, with 14 bases separating them. The germline V gene has CDR1 SGHDT and CDR2 YYEEEE. This entry is derived from a study of blood T cell repertoires in COVID-19. Study details: PBMCs, B-cell-depleted T cells, or T cells were the source of the cDNA or gDNA that made up the material.

How the authors handled the data: For nucleated cells, counts were estimated from reference gene primer amplification. The assay was immunoSEQ multiplex PCR, and TCRdb's table has in-frame clones only and misses some. V and J calls and clone size are copied from that table; D and trimming were computed from the DNA. This sample has roughly 130,000 clones, with about 87% found just once. The clonotype comes from a woman aged 55-70 years with acute or convalescent COVID-19. The V and J genes are TRBV5-6 and TRBJ2-5, with D unresolved. Material for sequencing was peripheral blood. In DNA form, the CDR3 reads TGTGCCAGCAGCTTGGGGGTCGCCGGGTGGGAGACCCAGTACTTC. This translates into CASSLGVAGWETQYF. Looking up the rest from reference TRBV5-6 and TRBJ2-5 gives the full variable domain: DAGVTQSPTHLIKTRGQQVTLRCSPKSGHDTVSWYQQALGQGPQFIFQYYEEEERQRGNFPDRFSGHQFPNYSSELNVNALLLGDSALYLCASSLGVAGWETQYFGPGTRLLVL.